Listed here are 15 T cell receptor beta chains from one sample, sequenced in a study of molecular identifiers for immune sequencing clone quantification. Via MiXCR, TCRdb re-called the PCR reads, giving one row per CDR3 protein. The sample includes nearly 650,000 distinct CDR3 sequences, roughly 23% of them seen just once. The sample consisted of naive CD8+ T cells from blood, with Jurkat cell RNA spiked in. Subset in this sample: FACS-sorted CD8+CD4-CCR7+CD45RA+ naive T cells. The origin of the receptors is a human donor in good health. Some libraries in this study had Jurkat cell RNA spiked in.

The rearrangement links TRBV6-5 to TRBJ2-7, with a tentative D call TRBD1 (5 bases). The CDR3 is made up of 14 amino acids. Germline V gene data show CDR1 as MNHEY and CDR2 as SVGAGI. V was clipped by 5 bases and J by 7 bases, with 18 bases between them. The CDR3 coding sequence is TGTGCCAGCAGTCTCGTCGACAGCTCCGGGGAGCAGTACTTC. It codes for CASSLVDSSGEQYF.

The sample holds many counts of this clonotype. The CDR3 coding sequence is TGTGCCAGCAGCATTTATCAGAACACTGAAGCTTTCTTT. It translates to CASSIYQNTEAFF. The rearrangement links TRBV27 to TRBJ1-1; D not resolved. V lost 6 bases, J lost 1 base, and 9 bases lay in between. Germline V CDR1 and CDR2: MNHEY, SMNVEV (reference sequence). The CDR3 contains 13 residues.

In its sample, this clonotype was seen many times. The chain links TRBV10-2 to TRBJ1-4; 9 bases are shared with TRBD1. The CDR3 consists of 13 residues. Trimming cost V 8 bases and J 10 bases; bases outside gene matches: 8. Germline values: CDR1 WSHSY, CDR2 SAAADI. The CDR3 region has the DNA TGCGCCAGCTCCCGGGACAGGGACGGAAAACTGTTTTTT. Protein sequence: CASSRDRDGKLFF.

This clonotype has at least ten counts. The genes are TRBV6-5 and TRBJ2-6; 12 bases align to TRBD1. After removal of 2 bases from V and 1 base from J, the junction contained 3 bases not matched to a gene. The CDR3 loop spans 18 amino acids. The germline CDR1 and CDR2 sequences are MNHEY and SVGAGI. The CDR3 nucleotides read TGTGCCAGCAGTTACGGGACAGGGGGCCCGTCTGGGGCCAACGTCCTGACTTTC. It encodes CASSYGTGGPSGANVLTF.

The CDR3 region is CASSQESRDETQYF. As DNA, the CDR3 is TGCGCCAGCAGCCAAGAAAGCAGGGACGAGACCCAGTACTTC. V usage is TRBV4-3 and J usage is TRBJ2-5; D may be TRBD1 or TRBD2 (5 bases each). The germline V and J ends were trimmed by 0 bases and 5 bases, with 10 bases remaining between them. The CDR3 runs to 14 residues. CDR1 is LGHNA, CDR2 YSLEER, per germline.

There are many counts of this clonotype. The gene calls are TRBV29-1 and TRBJ1-1; 10 bases are shared with TRBD1. Trimming at V came to 7 bases and at J to 10 bases, leaving 9 bases not matched to a gene. The germline V gene encodes CDR1 SQVTM and CDR2 ANQGSEA. The CDR3 is 12 residues long. The CDR3 spells CSAQTGGIGAFF. The CDR3 coding sequence is TGCAGCGCCCAGACAGGGGGCATTGGAGCTTTCTTT.

This chain uses TRBV2 with TRBJ1-3; a possible D gene is TRBD1 (5 bases). V lost 6 bases, J lost 0 bases, and 12 bases lay in between. Germline V gene sequence: CDR1 SNHLY, CDR2 FYNNEI. This CDR3 region has 15 residues. CDR3 bases: TGTGCCAGCAGCATGCTCGGGGGCTCTGGAAACACCATATATTTT. Translation gives CASSMLGGSGNTIYF.

This clonotype was detected ten times or more. V gene TRBV5-6 combines with J gene TRBJ1-1, with D maybe TRBD1 (5 bases). Per germline, CDR1 SGHDT and CDR2 YYEEEE. The CDR3 contains 13 residues. With 7 bases removed from V and 4 bases from J, the gap between germline ends came to 14 bases. CDR3: CASRGRDTTEAFF. In nucleotides, the CDR3 is TGTGCCAGCCGCGGCAGGGATACCACTGAAGCTTTCTTT.

On this clonotype: A much larger clone lies one base from this, so it may be a read error. The rearrangement joins TRBV4-3 to TRBJ1-3; D gene uncertain. The germline gives CDR1 LGHNA, CDR2 YSLEER. The CDR3 has 17 residues. Trimming left V 0 bases short and J 1 base short, with 13 bases between. DNA of the CDR3: TGCGCCAGCAGCCAAGATCCCCCCTCAGATTCTGGAAACACCATATATTTT. Protein sequence: CASSQDPPSDSGNTIYF.

A remark on this clonotype: Likely a read error: the CDR3 ends without its conserved phenylalanine or tryptophan. The J gene is TRBJ2-1, the V gene TRBV11-2; 14 bases are a match to TRBD2. J was trimmed by 9 bases and V by 1 base; bases with no gene match: 2. The CDR3 totals 15 residues. Germline assignment: CDR1 SGHAT and CDR2 FQNNGV. The CDR3 is CASSLGTSGRTEQFL. CDR3 bases: TGTGCCAGCAGCTTAGGGACTAGCGGGAGGACTGAGCAGTTCCTC.

This clonotype was observed at least ten times. The chain links TRBV20-1 to TRBJ2-5, with 9 bases lining up with TRBD2. With V trimmed by 3 bases and J by 4 bases, 12 bases remained unmatched. The CDR3 has 16 amino acids. Germline CDR1 reads DFQATT; CDR2 reads SNEGSKA (reference sequence). The DNA of the CDR3 is TGCAGTGCTAGTGATGCGGGGGGGCCCTTAGTAGAGACCCAGTACTTC. The encoded protein is CSASDAGGPLVETQYF.

This clonotype was observed a few times. V is TRBV5-6 and J is TRBJ2-5; D gene unclear. The CDR3 is 14 residues long. CDR1 is SGHDT and CDR2 is YYEEEE in the germline V gene. Trimming removed 5 bases from V and 5 bases from J, with 16 bases in between. The CDR3 sequence is CASRFWGGRETQYF. CDR3 bases: TGTGCCAGCAGGTTTTGGGGTGGACGGGAGACCCAGTACTTC.

Of note for this clonotype: An end of the junction differs from the germline gene, which may be a read error. The CDR3 bases are TGTGCCCGCAGTTTAACGTTGAACACTGAAGCTTTCTTT. Translated, it gives CARSLTLNTEAFF. The chain has TRBV28 and TRBJ1-1; D gene unclear. The CDR3 loop spans 13 amino acids. Germline values: CDR1 MDHEN, CDR2 SYDVKM.

About this clonotype itself: Germline is not matched at one junction end, which may reflect a read error. The rearrangement uses TRBV7-9 and TRBJ2-6, with unresolved D. This CDR3 contains 16 residues. In germline, CDR1 is SEHNR, CDR2 FQNEAQ (reference sequence). CDR3 sequence: CAGSLVSVSGANVLTF. The CDR3 coding sequence is TGTGCCGGCAGCTTAGTGTCCGTCTCTGGGGCCAACGTCCTGACTTTC.

The chain joins TRBV18 to TRBJ2-1; 9 bases align to TRBD1. CDR3 length: 14 amino acids. V lost 3 bases and J lost 7; bases outside the gene matches: 4. Germline V lookup: CDR1 KGHSH, CDR2 LQKENI. CDR3 sequence reads: CASSPPGQGNEQFF. The CDR3, as DNA: TGTGCCAGCTCACCCCCCGGACAGGGGAATGAGCAGTTCTTC.